These 8 T cell receptor beta chains were all obtained from the same sample, sequenced in a study of response to subunit inactivated influenza vaccine. TCRdb called the RT-PCR reads again in MiXCR, with one record for every CDR3 protein. The sample lists around 480,000 distinct CDR3 sequences, around 9.9% seen once, with about 12% in the top ten. The sample in question was PBMCs from blood, obtained 45 days after vaccination. These receptors were obtained from a man over 45 who received an inactivated influenza vaccine.

This clonotype was seen many times. The rearrangement uses TRBV6-5 and TRBJ2-7, with D unclear. Germline values: CDR1 MNHEY, CDR2 SVGAGI. CDR3 length: 13 residues. V gave up 0 bases and J gave up 3 bases, with 6 bases separating them. This CDR3 reads CASSYSRYYEQYF. The CDR3 DNA sequence: TGTGCCAGCAGTTACTCCCGATACTACGAGCAGTACTTC.

The table lists this clonotype with a few counts. The chain carries TRBV7-2 and TRBJ2-6; TRBD1 matches at 9 bases. This CDR3 contains 17 residues. V lost 5 bases to trimming and J lost 2 bases; unmatched junction nucleotides: 7. The germline V gene encodes CDR1 SGHTA and CDR2 FQGNSA. CDR3 bases: TGTGCCAGCAGCCTACAGGGGGCGCTCGCTGGGGCCAACGTCCTGACTTTC. It translates to CASSLQGALAGANVLTF. The complete variable domain, with remaining parts taken from reference TRBV7-2 and TRBJ2-6, reads GAGVSQSPSNKVTEKGKDVELRCDPISGHTALYWYRQSLGQGLEFLIYFQGNSAPDKSGLPSDRFSAERTGGSVSTLTIQRTQQEDSAVYLCASSLQGALAGANVLTFGAGSRLTVL.

J is TRBJ2-1 and V is TRBV5-1, with 11 bases identical to TRBD2. V gave up 3 bases and J gave up 4 bases; unmatched junction bases: 6. CDR1 and CDR2 from the germline V gene are SGHRS and YFSETQ. The CDR3 has 16 amino acids. The CDR3 region is CASSSNSGGAYNEQFF. The CDR3, as DNA: TGCGCCAGCAGCTCCAATAGCGGGGGGGCGTACAATGAGCAGTTCTTC. Looking up the rest from reference TRBV5-1 and TRBJ2-1 gives the full variable domain: KAGVTQTPRYLIKTRGQQVTLSCSPISGHRSVSWYQQTPGQGLQFLFEYFSETQRNKGNFPGRFSGRQFSNSRSEMNVSTLELGDSALYLCASSSNSGGAYNEQFFGPGTRLTVL.

This chain uses TRBV20-1 with TRBJ2-1; D is possibly TRBD2 (6 bases). CDR1 and CDR2 from the germline V gene are DFQATT and SNEGSKA (reference sequence). V dropped 3 bases and J dropped 3 bases, with 12 bases sitting between them. There are 14 residues in the CDR3. The CDR3 region has the DNA TGCAGTGCTAGCGGGGGAGACCTCTACAATGAGCAGTTCTTC. Amino acid sequence: CSASGGDLYNEQFF.

V usage is TRBV20-1 and J usage is TRBJ2-5, with TRBD1 matching over 7 bases. The CDR3 is 14 amino acids. CDR1 DFQATT and CDR2 SNEGSKA come from the germline V gene (reference sequence). V shed 3 bases, J shed 4 bases, and the junction held 8 bases outside the gene matches. CDR3 in amino acids: CSASGTARRETQYF. CDR3 coding DNA: TGCAGTGCTAGTGGGACAGCCCGCCGAGAGACCCAGTACTTC.

The sample holds many counts of this clonotype. The chain couples TRBV5-1 to TRBJ2-3; 7 nucleotides agree with TRBD1. The germline V gene encodes CDR1 SGHRS and CDR2 YFSETQ. The junction had 11 bases not matched to a gene; V was cut back by 4 bases and J by 0 bases. The CDR3 runs to 17 residues. The CDR3 sequence is CASSLQPTGYSTDTQYF. Here the CDR3 DNA reads TGCGCCAGCAGCCTCCAGCCGACAGGGTATAGCACAGATACGCAGTATTTT.

This clonotype was observed a few times. The chain is built from TRBV27 and TRBJ2-7, with a tentative D call TRBD1 (5 bases). Trimming took off 4 bases at V and 2 bases at J, with 15 bases between the two ends. This CDR3 region has 15 residues. CDR1 and CDR2 (germline): MNHEY, SMNVEV (reference sequence). CDR3 bases: TGTGCCAGCAGTTCATTAGGGGCTCTCACCTACGAGCAGTACTTC. Its protein product is CASSSLGALTYEQYF.

This clonotype showed up just a few times. J is TRBJ2-6 and V is TRBV5-5; perhaps TRBD1 as D (5 bases). This CDR3 has 16 residues. Trimming pared 0 bases from V and 0 bases from J, leaving 7 bases between. Germline CDR1 is SGHKS and CDR2 is YYEKEE (reference sequence). The chain's CDR3 is CASSLAGASGANVLTF. CDR3 DNA: TGTGCCAGCAGCTTGGCTGGGGCCTCTGGGGCCAACGTCCTGACTTTC.